This T cell receptor beta chain was sequenced in a study of blood T cell repertoires in COVID-19. The overall study: Both acute and convalescent COVID-19 samples were obtained from the United States, Italy and Spain. PBMCs, B-cell-depleted T cells, or T cells were the source of the cDNA or gDNA that made up the material.

Sequencing used immunoSEQ multiplex PCR; TCRdb keeps in-frame clones, though not all of them. The data show 150,000 to 200,000 clones, about nine tenths seen once. Source material: peripheral blood. The clonotype was recovered from a man aged 70 or older with acute or convalescent COVID-19.

The CDR3, as DNA: TGTGCCAGCAGTCTACAGGGTAGAGGGACTGAAGCTTTCTTT. Amino acids: CASSLQGRGTEAFF. The J gene is TRBJ1-1, the V gene TRBV2; D may be TRBD1 (6 bases). Trimming took off 5 bases at V and 5 bases at J, with 15 bases between the two ends. The V gene's germline CDR1 is SNHLY and CDR2 FYNNEI. CDR3 size: 14 residues. Full variable domain (rest looked up from reference TRBV2 and TRBJ1-1): EPEVTQTPSHQVTQMGQEVILRCVPISNHLYFYWYRQILGQKVEFLVSFYNNEISEKSEIFDDQFSVERPDGSNFTLKIRSTKLEDSAMYFCASSLQGRGTEAFFGQGTRLTVV.